What follows are 18 T cell receptor beta chains derived from one specimen sequenced in a study of blood T cell repertoires in COVID-19 (dated by TCRdb to the early 2020s). The library relied on the immunoSEQ multiplex PCR assay. In TCRdb, the immuneACCESS table is reduced to in-frame sequences with V and J assigned. These tables do not hold every clone; where another copy was compared, an unresolved V gene accounts for under half, and the others remain unexplained. This sample lists fewer than 250,000 clones; roughly 80% were detected once. The ten largest make up under 11% of the sample. Sequencing was done on a sample of peripheral blood. Receptors were obtained from a woman of 80 years or more with acute or convalescent COVID-19.

The chain recombines TRBV12-3 or TRBV12-4 with TRBJ2-1; D is possibly TRBD1 (7 bases). V gave up 2 bases and J gave up 14 bases, with 13 bases separating them. The CDR3 is 12 residues long. CDR3 region: CASSLSRGEKFF. The CDR3 DNA reads TGTGCCAGCAGTTTATCCAGGGGGGAGAAGTTCTTC.

The chain links TRBV6-2 or TRBV6-3 to TRBJ2-3, with D possibly TRBD1 on 5 matching bases. The germline V gene has CDR1 MNHEY and CDR2 SVGEGT. The CDR3 sequence is 15 residues long. The V and J ends lost 1 base and 1 base respectively, with 9 bases between them. This CDR3 is CASSYFGRGTDTQYF. In DNA, the CDR3 is TGTGCCAGCAGTTACTTCGGCAGGGGCACAGATACGCAGTATTTT.

This chain connects TRBV28 to TRBJ1-2; 10 bases line up with TRBD1. The V gene end was trimmed by 10 bases and the J gene end by 8 bases; junction bases not matched to a gene: 10. The CDR3 is 13 amino acids. The germline V gene has CDR1 MDHEN and CDR2 SYDVKM. The CDR3 loop is CATAGTGDSGYTF. DNA for the CDR3: TGTGCCACCGCCGGGACAGGGGATTCAGGCTACACCTTC.

The chain combines TRBV30 with TRBJ1-1; D is undetermined. Germline assignment: CDR1 GTSNPN and CDR2 SVGIG (reference sequence). The CDR3 loop spans 16 amino acids. Deletions cut 1 base from V and 5 bases from J, with 20 bases between. CDR3 sequence (DNA): TGTGCCTGGAGTGCCCCTTCAGCCGGATTGAGGACTGAAGCTTTCTTT. It encodes CAWSAPSAGLRTEAFF.

The rearrangement joins TRBV7-2 to TRBJ1-3, with D possibly being TRBD1 (6 bases). The CDR3 sequence is 15 residues long. V was pared by 3 bases and J by 1 base, with 10 bases between. Germline V gives CDR1 SGHTA, CDR2 FQGNSA. As DNA, the CDR3 is TGTGCCAGCAGCTTTCAAACAGGGTCTGGAAACACCATATATTTT. Its protein product is CASSFQTGSGNTIYF.

This chain connects TRBV7-2 to TRBJ1-4; possible D gene TRBD1, 5 bases. CDR3 length: 15 amino acids. Trimming shortened V by 1 base and J by 7 bases, and 13 bases separated the two germline ends. CDR1 and CDR2 from the germline V gene are SGHTA and FQGNSA. The CDR3 region is CASSLGAGLSEKLFF. CDR3 bases: TGTGCCAGCAGCTTAGGTGCGGGACTGAGTGAAAAACTGTTTTTT.

In this sample, this clone turned up many times. One junction end disagrees with the germline gene, perhaps due to a read error. This sequence joins TRBV3-1 (or the pseudogene TRBV3-2) and TRBJ2-1; D is possibly TRBD2 (5 bases). The CDR3 loop spans 12 amino acids. Germline V gives CDR1 LGHDT, CDR2 YNNKEL (reference sequence). Here the CDR3 DNA reads TGTGCCAGCAGCCAAGTTGTAGCGCCCCCAGTCTTC. This sequence encodes CASSQVVAPPVF.

This clone occurred a few times. The chain combines TRBV6-1 with TRBJ2-7; 9 nucleotides align to TRBD2. The CDR3 is 18 residues long. Germline V gives CDR1 MNHNS, CDR2 SASEGT. With 4 bases clipped from V and 0 bases from J, the junction kept 13 bases outside the gene matches. CDR3 amino acids: CASSVGSSGSLISYEQYF. The DNA of the CDR3 is TGTGCCAGCAGTGTAGGGAGTAGCGGGAGCCTCATCTCCTACGAGCAGTACTTC.

The chain links TRBV10-3 to TRBJ2-5, with 11 bases identical to TRBD2. Looked up from germline, CDR1 is ENHRY and CDR2 is SYGVKD. This CDR3 region has 14 residues. The J segment lost 5 bases and the V segment lost 10 bases, leaving 9 bases of the junction unmatched. CDR3 sequence (DNA): TGTGCCACCCCTAGCGGGGGGCACTGGGAGACCCAGTACTTC. Its protein product is CATPSGGHWETQYF.

The rearrangement joins TRBV11-2 to TRBJ2-1, with D possibly TRBD1 on 6 matching bases. CDR1 and CDR2 (germline): SGHAT, FQNNGV. The CDR3 sequence is 15 residues long. The ends were cut back, 6 bases at V and 7 bases at J, with 19 bases in the middle. This CDR3 reads CASSRNGAGVNEQFF. In DNA, the CDR3 is TGTGCCAGCAGTAGGAATGGGGCAGGGGTGAATGAGCAGTTCTTC. The full variable domain, with the rest looked up from reference TRBV11-2 and TRBJ2-1, is EAGVAQSPRYKIIEKRQSVAFWCNPISGHATLYWYQQILGQGPKLLIQFQNNGVVDDSQLPKDRFSAERLKGVDSTLKIQPAKLEDSAVYLCASSRNGAGVNEQFFGPGTRLTVL.

The chain couples TRBV24-1 to TRBJ2-1; 9 bases agree with TRBD1. The ends lost 1 base at V and 4 bases at J; junction bases unmatched: 4. This CDR3 is 16 amino acids long. The germline V gene has CDR1 KGHDR and CDR2 SFDVKD. CDR3 loop: CATSDLGGQGYNEQFF. Here the CDR3 DNA reads TGTGCCACCAGTGATTTAGGTGGACAGGGGTACAATGAGCAGTTCTTC.

The chain couples TRBV5-4 to TRBJ1-1, with TRBD1 as a possible D gene (5 bases). Germline CDR1 and CDR2: SGHNT and YYREEE (reference sequence). This CDR3 is 13 amino acids long. The ends were cut back, 3 bases at V and 1 base at J, with 7 bases in the middle. CDR3 sequence: CASSSGQNTEAFF. CDR3 nucleotide sequence: TGTGCCAGCAGCTCTGGACAGAACACTGAAGCTTTCTTT.

V and J are TRBV10-2 and TRBJ2-5; TRBD1 matches at 11 bases. The CDR3 spans 16 residues. With V trimmed by 8 bases and J by 3 bases, 11 bases remained unmatched. The V gene's germline CDR1 is WSHSY and CDR2 SAAADI. CDR3 sequence (DNA): TGCGCCAGCGGGACTACTTCGGGACAGGGGGAAGAGACCCAGTACTTC. It translates to CASGTTSGQGEETQYF.

The chain joins TRBV11-1 to TRBJ2-7; TRBD1 matches 9 bases. The CDR3 loop spans 13 amino acids. With 6 bases clipped from V and 5 bases from J, the junction kept 5 bases outside the gene matches. Per the germline V gene, CDR1 is SGHAT and CDR2 is FQDESV (reference sequence). For the CDR3, the DNA is TGTGCCAGCAGTTTTTGGACAGGGGACGAGCAGTACTTC. It yields the protein CASSFWTGDEQYF.

J is TRBJ2-1 and V is TRBV7-3; 8 nucleotides agree with TRBD2. The V segment lost 4 bases and the J segment 10 bases; nucleotides outside the gene matches: 9. The V gene's germline CDR1 is SGHTA and CDR2 FQGTGA. CDR3 length equals 14 residues. The CDR3 reads CASSSREGPFEQFF. CDR3 nucleotide sequence: TGTGCCAGCAGCTCCCGGGAGGGCCCGTTCGAGCAGTTCTTC.

The chain carries TRBV7-9 and TRBJ1-5, with TRBD1 as a possible D gene (6 bases). Trimming left V 8 bases short and J 4 bases short, with 12 bases between. Germline CDR1 and CDR2: SEHNR and FQNEAQ (reference sequence). This CDR3 contains 13 residues. Here the CDR3 reads CASGQRPNQPQHF. The CDR3 bases are TGTGCCAGCGGACAGCGCCCTAATCAGCCCCAGCATTTT.

This clone has a handful of counts. This sequence joins TRBV19 and TRBJ1-5; 7 bases are shared with TRBD1. The CDR3 spans 15 residues. CDR1 is LNHDA, CDR2 SQIVND, per germline (reference sequence). The junction had 4 bases not matched to a gene; V was cut back by 5 bases and J by 0 bases. The CDR3 here is CASSLWTGSNQPQHF. The CDR3 DNA reads as TGTGCCAGTAGTCTCTGGACAGGTAGCAATCAGCCCCAGCATTTT.

The chain couples TRBV5-1 to TRBJ1-4; D is uncertain. Germline V gene sequence: CDR1 SGHRS, CDR2 YFSETQ. Trimming removed 4 bases from V and 0 bases from J, with 10 bases in between. This CDR3 comprises 15 residues. For the CDR3, the DNA is TGCGCCAGCAGCGTAACACCCTCAACTAATGAAAAACTGTTTTTT. This gives the protein CASSVTPSTNEKLFF.